Below, 13 T cell receptor beta chains from the same sample are listed, as sequenced in a study of cytomegalovirus exposure and HLA in healthy donors (dated by TCRdb to 2015 to 2018). Preparation of the library involved the immunoSEQ multiplex PCR assay. The multiplex PCR relied on a mix of 60 forward primers for TCR Vbeta segments and 13 reverse primers for TCR Jbeta segments. As stored in TCRdb, this immuneACCESS dataset retains in-frame rearrangements with V and J assigned. A fraction of the clones does not appear; measured against another copy, unresolved V genes explain less than half of the discrepancy, and the remainder lacks a known reason. For this sample the table gives 130,000 or so clones, of which just under 85% were detected only once. In total, the top ten clones hold 1.9% of the sample. Sequences were obtained from PBMCs. The receptors derive from a woman aged 35 to 49 in good health and CMV-seronegative.

V is TRBV2 and J is TRBJ1-3; 10 bases match TRBD1. CDR3 length equals 16 residues. Germline values: CDR1 SNHLY, CDR2 FYNNEI. The trim removed 4 bases at V and 4 bases at J, leaving 7 bases unmatched. As DNA, the CDR3 is TGTGCCAGCAGTGTCCCGACAGGGGGCGAGGGAAACACCATATATTTT. Encoded protein: CASSVPTGGEGNTIYF. The whole variable domain, filled in from reference TRBV2 and TRBJ1-3, reads EPEVTQTPSHQVTQMGQEVILRCVPISNHLYFYWYRQILGQKVEFLVSFYNNEISEKSEIFDDQFSVERPDGSNFTLKIRSTKLEDSAMYFCASSVPTGGEGNTIYFGEGSWLTVV.

This chain uses TRBV6-5 with TRBJ1-6, with D uncertain. Trimming cost V 6 bases and J 9 bases, with 15 bases left between them. The CDR3 spans 14 residues. The germline CDR1 and CDR2 sequences are MNHEY and SVGAGI. CDR3 sequence reads: CASRPRASGSPLHF. The CDR3 nucleotides read TGTGCCAGCAGGCCCCGGGCGAGCGGTTCACCCCTCCACTTT.

The J gene is TRBJ2-7, the V gene TRBV2, with 7 bases fitting TRBD1. CDR3 length: 14 amino acids. Losses at the gene ends were 11 bases for V and 7 bases for J; bases not matched to a gene: 17. Germline values: CDR1 SNHLY, CDR2 FYNNEI. Here the CDR3 DNA reads TGTGCCTGTACCGGGACAGTCTTAAGCACGGAGCAGTACTTC. This translates into CACTGTVLSTEQYF.

Notes on this clone: One junction end disagrees with the germline gene, perhaps due to a read error. The V gene is TRBV29-1, the J gene TRBJ1-3; D not resolved. The CDR3 covers 12 residues. The germline gives CDR1 SQVTM, CDR2 ANQGSEA. CDR3 in amino acids: CSVVSSGDTIYF. In DNA form, the CDR3 reads TGCAGCGTTGTAAGTTCTGGAGACACCATATATTTT.

The CDR3 coding sequence is TGTGCCAGCAGTTACAGGGCGAACACTGAAGCTTTCTTT. Protein product: CASSYRANTEAFF. This sequence joins TRBV27 and TRBJ1-1; D is perhaps TRBD1 (6 bases). The V end lost 4 bases, the J end lost 1 base, and 7 bases lay between the germline ends. The CDR3 runs to 13 residues. The germline CDR1 and CDR2 sequences are MNHEY and SMNVEV (reference sequence).

The rearrangement links TRBV9 to TRBJ2-2; 13 bases are a match to TRBD2. V lost 3 bases, J lost 9 bases, and 5 bases stayed unmatched. The germline CDR1 and CDR2 sequences are SGDLS and YYNGEE. This CDR3 region has 15 residues. CDR3 protein: CASSGGTSGIWELFF. The DNA of the CDR3 is TGTGCCAGCAGCGGCGGGACTAGCGGGATTTGGGAGCTGTTTTTT.

The chain combines TRBV4-2 with TRBJ2-2, with TRBD1 matching over 7 bases. J lost 1 base, V lost 4 bases, and 12 bases had no gene match. CDR1 LGHNA and CDR2 YNFKEQ come from the germline V gene. There are 18 residues in the CDR3. The chain's CDR3 is CASSPPGTGDRNTGELFF. DNA of the CDR3: TGTGCCAGCAGCCCCCCTGGCACAGGGGACCGGAACACCGGGGAGCTGTTTTTT.

This clone was counted between two and nine times. The chain recombines TRBV15 with TRBJ2-3; D perhaps matches TRBD2 (6 bases). CDR3 size: 15 residues. Per the germline V gene, CDR1 is LNHNV and CDR2 is YYDKDF (reference sequence). V lost 9 bases and J lost 4, with 20 bases in between. CDR3 DNA: TGTGCCACAAAGGCGTATGGGACTCCCGCAGATACGCAGTATTTT. Protein: CATKAYGTPADTQYF.

J is TRBJ2-4 and V is TRBV19; no clear D. Per germline, CDR1 LNHDA and CDR2 SQIVND (reference sequence). The CDR3 contains 14 residues. Trimming removed 3 bases at V and 3 bases at J, with 9 bases between. The CDR3 is CASSMGSSKNIQYF. For the CDR3, the DNA is TGTGCCAGTAGTATGGGTAGCAGCAAAAACATTCAGTACTTC.

The chain is built from TRBV13 and TRBJ1-1; perhaps TRBD1 as D (6 bases). This CDR3 has 18 residues. With 6 bases removed from V and 3 bases from J, the gap between germline ends came to 26 bases. Per germline, CDR1 PRHDT and CDR2 FYEKMQ (reference sequence). In DNA form, the CDR3 reads TGTGCCAGCAGGTCCCTCCTCCGGGGACACCTCCCGGACACTGAAGCTTTCTTT. This sequence encodes CASRSLLRGHLPDTEAFF.

The genes are TRBV6-5 and TRBJ2-2, with D possibly being TRBD1 (6 bases). CDR1 is MNHEY, CDR2 SVGAGI, per germline. The CDR3 covers 13 residues. V was shortened by 6 bases and J by 9 bases, with 14 bases between the two germline ends. The CDR3 loop reads CASRPTGARELFF. The DNA for the CDR3 is TGTGCCAGCAGACCGACAGGTGCCCGGGAGCTGTTTTTT.

The chain employs TRBV7-3 and TRBJ2-3; 7 bases are a match to TRBD2. Per the germline V gene, CDR1 is SGHTA and CDR2 is FQGTGA. This CDR3 contains 14 residues. Trimming removed 10 bases from V and 3 bases from J; junction bases left unmatched: 10. The CDR3 reads CATSSGIATDTQYF. DNA of the CDR3: TGTGCCACCTCGAGCGGGATTGCAACAGATACGCAGTATTTT.

This chain connects TRBV19 to TRBJ1-5; TRBD1 matches 7 bases. CDR1 and CDR2 from the germline V gene are LNHDA and SQIVND (reference sequence). The V segment lost 8 bases and the J segment 5 bases; nucleotides outside the gene matches: 3. The CDR3 totals 12 residues. CDR3 nucleotide sequence: TGTGCCAGTTCACAGGGGTATCAGCCCCAGCATTTT. This sequence encodes CASSQGYQPQHF.